This T cell receptor beta chain derives from a study of technical replicates of blood from several donors (dated by TCRdb to 2016 to 2017). At the junction V is shortened by 1 base and J by 6 bases, with 6 bases in between. CDR1 and CDR2 (KGHSH, LQKENI) derive from the germline V gene. The cysteine opens and the phenylalanine closes a CDR3 of 13 amino acids. The read is trimmed to its CDR3 DNA, 39 bases read in frame from base 1. Library generation was performed with the immunoSEQ multiplex PCR assay. TCRdb took this table from immuneACCESS and kept in-frame rearrangements with V and J called. Such tables lack part of the clones; where checked against another copy, unresolved V genes explain under half of the gap, and the rest is unexplained. The sample table holds some 70,000 clones, of which about 97% were seen once. The ten largest make up approximately 0.28% of the sample. Note on this clone: It has no known antigen specificity. The record has no base qualities; no much larger clone is one base away.

The source of this sequence is a human donor in good health. This chain joins TRBV18 to TRBJ2-2; the best D guess is TRBD2, with 6 bases matching. The source material was T cells isolated from PBMCs. The CDR3 region: CASSPRDSGELFF. The nucleotide sequence is given as TGTGCCAGCTCACCACGGGACTCCGGGGAGCTGTTTTTT. Joined to the reference TRBV18 and TRBJ2-2 proteins, this CDR3 gives the full variable domain: NAGVMQNPRHLVRRRGQEARLRCSPMKGHSHVYWYRQLPEEGLKFMVYLQKENIIDESGMPKERFSAEFPKEGPSILRIQQVVRGDSAAYFCASSPRDSGELFFGEGSRLTVL.